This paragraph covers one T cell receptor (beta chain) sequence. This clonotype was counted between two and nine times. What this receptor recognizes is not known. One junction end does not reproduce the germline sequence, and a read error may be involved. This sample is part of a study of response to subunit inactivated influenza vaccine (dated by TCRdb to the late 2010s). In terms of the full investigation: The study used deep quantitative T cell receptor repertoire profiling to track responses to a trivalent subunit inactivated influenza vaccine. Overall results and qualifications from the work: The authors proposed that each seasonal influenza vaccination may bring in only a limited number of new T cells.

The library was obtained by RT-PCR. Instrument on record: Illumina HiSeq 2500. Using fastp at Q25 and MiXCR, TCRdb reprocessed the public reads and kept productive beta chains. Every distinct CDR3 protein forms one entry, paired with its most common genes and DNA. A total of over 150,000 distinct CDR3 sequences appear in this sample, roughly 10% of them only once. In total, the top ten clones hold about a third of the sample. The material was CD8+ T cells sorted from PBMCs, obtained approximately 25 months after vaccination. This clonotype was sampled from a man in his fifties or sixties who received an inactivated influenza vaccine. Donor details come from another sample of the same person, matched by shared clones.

The CDR3: CVSGAIQDEQFF. The base sequence is TGTGTCAGCGGGGCTATTCAAGATGAGCAGTTCTTC. The rearranged segments are TRBV28 and TRBJ2-1; 7 bases in the junction line up with TRBD2. From the germline V gene, CDR1 is MDHEN and CDR2 is SYDVKM. The CDR3 has 12 amino acids, counting the end cysteine and phenylalanine. Only the CDR3 DNA is retained, 36 bases long and in frame from the first base.